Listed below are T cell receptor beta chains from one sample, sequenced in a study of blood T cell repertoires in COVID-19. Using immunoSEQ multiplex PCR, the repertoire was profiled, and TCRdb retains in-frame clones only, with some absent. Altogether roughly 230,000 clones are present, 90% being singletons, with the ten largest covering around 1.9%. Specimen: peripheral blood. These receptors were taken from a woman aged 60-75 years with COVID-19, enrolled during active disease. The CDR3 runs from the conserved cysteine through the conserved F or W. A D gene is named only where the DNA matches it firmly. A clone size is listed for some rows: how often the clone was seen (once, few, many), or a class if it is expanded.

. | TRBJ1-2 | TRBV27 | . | TGTGCCACCACAGGGCAAGGTGGCTACACCTTC | CATTGQGGYTF
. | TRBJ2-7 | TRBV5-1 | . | TGCGCCAGCAGCTTGGAGGCTCATGGCCCCAGGGCGCAGTACTTC | CASSLEAHGPRAQYF
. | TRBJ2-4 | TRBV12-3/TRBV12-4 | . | TGTGCCAGCAGTTCCTTTAACATTCAGTACTTC | CASSSFNIQYF
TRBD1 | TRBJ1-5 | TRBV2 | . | TGTGCCAGCAGGGGGACAGGGAGCAATCAGCCCCAGCATTTT | CASRGTGSNQPQHF
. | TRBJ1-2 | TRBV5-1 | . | TGCGCCAGCAGCTTCGCAGGGGACTATGGCTACACCTTC | CASSFAGDYGYTF
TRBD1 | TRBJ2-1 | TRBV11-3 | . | TGTGCCAGCAGCCCTCGACAGGGGTGGAATGAGCAGTTCTTC | CASSPRQGWNEQFF
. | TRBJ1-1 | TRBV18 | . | TGTGCCAGCTCAATAGGGGCTGTTGAAGCTTTCTTT | CASSIGAVEAFF
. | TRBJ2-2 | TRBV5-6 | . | TGTGCCAGCAGAACAGGACAGCTCAACACCGGGGAGCTGTTTTTT | CASRTGQLNTGELFF
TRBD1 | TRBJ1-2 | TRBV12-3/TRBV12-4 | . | TGTGCCAGCAGGGAACAGGGGGGCTATGGCTACACCTTC | CASREQGGYGYTF
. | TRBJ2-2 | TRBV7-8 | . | TGTGCCAGCAGCTTATTCCGTCGGGGGGCCGACACCGGGGAGCTGTTTTTT | CASSLFRRGADTGELFF
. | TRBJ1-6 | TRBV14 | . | TGTGCCAGCAGCCGAAGCGCTCTTGCAGGGTACAATTCACCCCTCCACTTT | CASSRSALAGYNSPLHF
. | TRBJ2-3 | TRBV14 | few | TGTGCCAGCAGCCCACTAGGTGTTACGCAGTATTTT | CASSPLGVTQYF
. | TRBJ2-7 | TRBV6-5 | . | TGCGCTGTCAGGAGGGTCCCCTACGAGCAGTACTTC | CAVRRVPYEQYF
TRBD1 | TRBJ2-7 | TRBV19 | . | TGTGCCAGTAGTTTCATGGGACAGAGAGACTACGAGCAGTACTTC | CASSFMGQRDYEQYF
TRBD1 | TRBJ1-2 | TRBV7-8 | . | TGTGCCAGCAGCTACGACAGGGTTGGCTATGGCTACACCTTC | CASSYDRVGYGYTF
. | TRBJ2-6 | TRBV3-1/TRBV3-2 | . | TGTGCCAGCAGTCCAGGGGCGGGGGCCAACGTCCTGACTTTC | CASSPGAGANVLTF